The clone carrying this T cell receptor (beta chain) was seen once. These data belong to a study of technical replicates of blood from a handful of donors. TCRdb's table, derived via immunoSEQ multiplex PCR, lists solely in-frame clones and lacks some. The profile shows 84,000 or so clones, roughly 93% of them singletons. Germline-derived CDR1 and CDR2 are SGHNT and YYREEE (reference sequence). V was pared by 0 bases and J by 3 bases, with 16 bases between. CDR3 length: 17 amino acids. The sequenced sample was T cells isolated from PBMCs. This TCR was sampled from a human donor in good health. The genes are TRBV5-4 and TRBJ1-3, with D perhaps matching TRBD1 (5 bases). The CDR3 loop is CASSLATGGKGGNTIYF. DNA for the CDR3: TGTGCCAGCAGCTTGGCAACTGGGGGGAAGGGTGGAAACACCATATATTTT.